The rows below give T cell receptor beta chains drawn from one sample of a study of blood T cell repertoires in COVID-19. Sequenced by immunoSEQ multiplex PCR; TCRdb stores in-frame clones only, minus some. The sample records around 97,000 clones, about 80% being singletons. Sequences were obtained from peripheral blood. These receptors were obtained from a man in his sixties or seventies with acute or convalescent COVID-19. Each CDR3 is given with its conserved first and last residue. A D gene is named only where the DNA matches it firmly. Clone size is shown for a subset of rows, as once, few, many or a class of expanded clone.

clone size,V gene,J gene,D gene,CDR3 protein,CDR3 DNA
.,TRBV6-6,TRBJ1-1,.,CASSYSLGEGEAFF,TGTGCCAGCAGTTATTCGCTAGGGGAGGGTGAAGCTTTCTTT
.,TRBV6-1,TRBJ2-3,TRBD1,CASSEGTGLRGTDTQYF,TGTGCCAGCAGTGAAGGGACAGGGCTCCGAGGCACAGATACGCAGTATTTT
.,TRBV5-1,TRBJ2-3,.,CASSLEGTSSNPQYF,TGCGCCAGCAGCTTGGAGGGTACTAGCAGTAATCCGCAGTATTTT
.,TRBV18,TRBJ2-2,TRBD2,CASSEEVAGPGLAGELFF,TGTGCCAGCTCAGAAGAGGTAGCGGGACCTGGACTCGCCGGGGAGCTGTTTTTT
few,TRBV5-5,TRBJ1-5,TRBD1,CASSTGQALNQPQHF,TGTGCCAGCAGCACCGGACAGGCCCTCAATCAGCCCCAGCATTTT
.,TRBV11-2,TRBJ1-1,.,CASSQGIAGTEAFF,TGTGCCAGCAGCCAGGGGATCGCCGGCACTGAAGCTTTCTTT
few,TRBV6-5,TRBJ2-1,.,CASTKNGGNEQFF,TGTGCCAGCACCAAAAACGGCGGCAATGAGCAGTTCTTC
.,TRBV5-6,TRBJ1-1,TRBD1,CASSRRGWEETEAFF,TGTGCCAGCAGCCGCAGGGGGTGGGAGGAGACTGAAGCTTTCTTT
.,TRBV7-3,TRBJ2-1,TRBD1,CASSLSGQGASEQFF,TGTGCCAGCAGCTTATCGGGACAGGGGGCTAGCGAGCAGTTCTTC
few,TRBV19,TRBJ1-5,.,CASSRGGPQPQHF,TGTGCCAGTAGTCGGGGAGGCCCTCAGCCCCAGCATTTT